This T cell receptor (beta chain) appears in the sequencing data of a study of cytomegalovirus exposure and HLA in healthy donors (dated by TCRdb to about 2017). General notes on the study: According to an earlier analysis of around 600 of the donors, about 190 million T cells yielded some 120 million unique TCR beta sequences and 276 Gb of sequence data. Roughly 300 gigabases of sequencing data and tens of millions of unique TCR sequences were included in an early release covering about 600 HLA-typed donors. Of the 300 to 500 genotyped donors, less than 90% were placed in the genetic ancestry cluster associated with self-reported Caucasian donors. The later analysis used no new phenotypic data to find candidate immune exposures, relying instead on TCR beta sequences and their occurrence across donors. A few DR-DQ haplotypes were handled as single units for association and clustering because linkage in the cohort was strong. Genome-wide SNP genotypes for about three fifths of the roughly 670 donors were used in a later genetic analysis, which treated that subset as a discovery cohort. HLA typing included class I and class II loci at four-digit resolution. In a later analysis, previously published TCR beta repertoires from 670 or so donors were re-analyzed and high-resolution HLA genotyping was added so that TCR occurrence patterns could be studied. Alongside the repertoire data, information on donor age, sex, ethnicity and CMV serostatus was compiled. All discovery cohort repertoires had been generated on a single sequencing platform. High-throughput TCR immunosequencing, statistical association of individual TCRs with disease status, and machine learning were combined to predict cytomegalovirus infection status. In addition to the first cohort of 666 subjects, a separate validation cohort of over 90 different subjects was used. Using immunosequencing, the study profiled T cell repertoires from fewer than 850 subjects and related those repertoires to cytomegalovirus serostatus. In an earlier analysis of roughly 540 of the donors, high-throughput TCR beta sequencing was used to judge whether each TCR beta V gene segment behaved as functional or pseudogenic. The number of donors typed differed by locus, with 629-630 for A, B, C, DRB1 and DQB1, around 520 for DQA1, 600 to 610 for DPA1, and around 430 for DPB1. The study was designed to test whether signatures of past pathogen exposure could be identified by cataloging public T cell receptors. Across some 400 genotyped donors of the cohort, an average of roughly 200,000 unique TCR beta nucleotide sequences per donor were sequenced, and 15% to 20% of those sequences were non-productive. The investigation overall reported the following: Because HLA typing was missing for some donors at each locus, association tests included only the typed subset. In a later analysis, the rate of TCR association differed among HLA loci, with DRB1 alleles having the most associated TCRs and HLA-C alleles having the fewest. When HLA alleles, especially DR and DQ, strongly co-occurred, attributing TCR associations to individual alleles was difficult. CMV serostatus was the only immune exposure information available for the cohort. The presence/absence analyses assumed that sequencing depth was roughly uniform across donors, and that assumption may not be true. A later analysis associated about 18,000 TCR beta sequences with specific HLA alleles at a false discovery rate of 0.05. Because the 87-base-pair reads could not distinguish some IMGT-functional V segments, including TRBV6-2 and TRBV6-3, those segments were excluded. In a later genetic analysis, a missense DCLRE1C variant was associated with V-gene and J-gene trimming of TCR beta chains, and the association was replicated in an independent cohort. This cohort had only TCR beta chains sequenced, and the lack of alpha or paired-chain data limited which features could be detected. Because counts were too low, more than 15 rarely observed V segments, including chromosome 9 orphons, were excluded from the earlier analysis of roughly 580 of the donors. Compared with the approximately 670-donor mean, donors in an Asian-associated ancestry cluster had fewer N-insertions in productive TCRs, according to a later genetic analysis. A further reported finding was that TCR beta sequences accurately predicted the HLA-A and HLA-B alleles for most subjects in the first cohort. A later analysis reported that several top co-occurrence clusters appeared linked to parvovirus B19, influenza, CMV and Epstein-Barr virus. A later analysis found that most CMV-associated TCR beta chains appeared HLA-restricted, with HLA associations seemingly driven largely by CMV exposure. In a later analysis, HLA-associated TCR beta chains were found to be more clonally expanded and to have lower generation probabilities than equally common non-associated chains. The authors suggested that the approach could potentially be extended to other disease states and immunological phenotypes. A few of the identified cytomegalovirus-associated TCR beta chains were confirmed in vitro to be specific for cytomegalovirus antigens. Most TCR sequences were observed very rarely across donors, whereas some public TCRs were present in many individuals. The classifier was reported to diagnose cytomegalovirus status with high specificity and sensitivity in both the original cohort and the validation cohort. In an earlier analysis of more than 450 of the donors, most TCR beta V segments were observed in productive rearrangements about 87% or about 30% of the time, broadly matching IMGT annotations. A group of highly shared sequence variants was considered likely to be a technical artifact of the sequencing pipeline. The study gave a list of about 170 TCR beta chains associated with cytomegalovirus. Correlated functional status among segregating V segments might be attributable to linkage disequilibrium, but an unknown experimental factor could not be ruled out.

V gives up 6 bases and J gives up 5 bases, and the segment between their germline ends measures 16 bases. The CDR3 holds 14 amino acids from the cysteine to the phenylalanine. Just the 42-base CDR3 DNA is kept, in frame starting at base 1. CDR1 is given as SEHNR and CDR2 as FQNEAQ, both from the germline V gene (reference sequence). The cohort consisted of some 670 healthy bone marrow donors. Cohort members were all nominally healthy when sampled, although unrecorded immune exposures were likely present. The donor tested CMV seronegative, placing the donor among the approximately 360 seronegative members of the cohort. Every donor gave a peripheral blood sample, and the peripheral blood mononuclear cells from that sample were used for TCR beta sequencing. Genomic DNA was extracted from the blood cell samples with the Qiagen DNeasy Blood Extraction Kit. The method behind the library was the immunoSEQ multiplex PCR assay. For the multiplex PCR, a mixture combining 60 forward primers for TCR Vbeta segments and 13 reverse primers for TCR Jbeta segments was used. The CDR3 region of rearranged TCR beta genes was amplified from genomic DNA by a multiplex PCR assay. On the Illumina HiSeq System, the amplified TCR beta libraries were sequenced as 87-base-pair reads. Per the original workflow: A later analysis counted around 72 million unique TCR beta chains across the 600 to 850 repertoires, and some 12 million of these chains were shared by at least two donors. A nearest-neighbor algorithm error-corrected the raw reads and collapsed the reads into unique sequences, merging closely related sequences to remove PCR and sequencing errors. CDR3 sequences were aligned to IMGT reference sequences to assign V, D and J gene segments. For a sequence to be retained, a match of at least six nucleotides to both a V gene segment and a J gene segment was required. Rearrangements were classified as productive when the CDR3 lacked stop codons and remained in frame with V and J, and all other rearrangements were classified as non-productive. CDR3 was defined by IMGT convention, running from the second conserved V-encoded cysteine to the conserved J-encoded phenylalanine. The earlier analysis of some 580 of the donors excluded any sequence lacking an unambiguous match to a single V gene segment. An earlier analysis of fewer than 750 of the donors classified V segments as functional when productive rearrangements were above 56.7% and as segregating when the standard deviation between donors was above 5%. To diagnose cytomegalovirus status from the catalog of TCR beta chain sequences, a statistical classification framework was built. A later analysis assigned V and J genes by comparing TCR nucleotide sequences with IMGT/GENE-DB human TR gene sequences. Using the TCRdist pipeline, a later analysis assigned CDR3 sequences along with most-parsimonious VDJ recombination scenarios. In a later analysis, each TCR beta chain was defined by its CDR3 amino acid sequence together with its V-gene family, and reads without a unique V-gene family were excluded. A later analysis removed 592 highly shared, low-generation-probability nucleotide sequences to deal with suspected cross-contamination and a sequencing artifact. A later analysis calculated a clonal expansion index for each public chain from normalized within-repertoire ranks of inferred template counts. A later analysis computed generation probabilities with a VDJ recombination model fitted to out-of-frame rearrangements, and checked the results against IGoR. In a later analysis, TCR-TCR, TCR-HLA and TCR-CMV co-occurrence was scored with hypergeometric tests, and a repertoire-size bias correction was applied to TCR pairs. A later analysis estimated false discovery rates by permuting HLA or CMV assignments 20 times. A later analysis grouped co-occurring TCRs with DBSCAN, adding TCRdist sequence similarity when clustering within HLA-allele-positive subsets. Repertoires with fewer than 30,000 or more than 120,000 public chains, plus five repertoires with anomalous nucleotide sharing, were excluded from co-occurrence clustering. The immuneACCESS repertoire file appears here via TCRdb, limited to in-frame rearrangements. These files lack a portion of the clones; in checked studies, under half of the deficit traces to unresolved V genes, and the cause of the others is not known. D and trimming come from the DNA, and the V and J calls and clone size come from that table. The sample table records around 120,000 clones; about 80% of these occur just once. The top ten clones comprise less than 3% of the sample.

As to this clone: Its antigen specificity is not known. It has no much larger one-base neighbor in the sample; base qualities were not kept.

Recombination connected TRBV7-9 to TRBJ2-5; TRBD1 is a weak D gene call, 6 bases matching. This sequence originates from a man aged 25-40 years in good health and CMV-seronegative. Sequenced input: PBMCs. Here is the DNA: TGTGCCAGCAGACGGGGACAAACCGGGGAGACCCAGTACTTC. The translation is CASRRGQTGETQYF.